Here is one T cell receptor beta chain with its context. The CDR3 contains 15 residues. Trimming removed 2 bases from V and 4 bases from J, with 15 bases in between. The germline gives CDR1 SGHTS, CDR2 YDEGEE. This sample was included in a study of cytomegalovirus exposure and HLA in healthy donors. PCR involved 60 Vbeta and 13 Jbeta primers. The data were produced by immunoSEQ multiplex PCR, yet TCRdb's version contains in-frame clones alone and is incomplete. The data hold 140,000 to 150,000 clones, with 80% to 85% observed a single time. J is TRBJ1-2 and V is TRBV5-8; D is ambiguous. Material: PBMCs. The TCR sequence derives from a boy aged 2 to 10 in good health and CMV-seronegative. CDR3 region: CASSFSYDGGYGYTF. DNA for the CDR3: TGTGCCAGCAGCTTTTCGTACGATGGCGGCTATGGCTACACCTTC.